This TCR beta chain was sequenced in a study of cytomegalovirus exposure and HLA in healthy donors. Primers included in the PCR were 60 Vbeta and 13 Jbeta primers. TCRdb's copy holds only in-frame clones and misses some; the assay was immunoSEQ multiplex PCR. The sample has about 91,000 clones, about 68% seen once. For this clone: The antigen is unknown.

V was shortened by 5 bases and J by 3 bases, with 23 bases between the two germline ends. Germline loops: CDR1 SGHAT, CDR2 FQNNGV. The CDR3 sequence is 17 residues long. Study-level results: Generally TCR sequences proved uncommon, though certain public TCRs appeared in numerous donors. In presence/absence analyses, roughly uniform sequencing depth across donors was assumed.

Participants comprised healthy donors of bone marrow. The TCR was taken from a human donor in good health. Sequenced sample: PBMCs. The chain has TRBV11-2 and TRBJ2-7; D may be TRBD2 (7 bases). CDR3 loop: CASSPSLLQGGYYEQYF. Written as DNA, the CDR3 is TGTGCCAGCAGCCCGAGTCTACTACAGGGAGGGTACTACGAGCAGTACTTC.